This TCR beta chain came from a study of blood T cell repertoires in COVID-19. This CDR3 is built from 15 residues. Germline-derived CDR1 and CDR2 are SGHRS and YFSETQ. V was trimmed by 4 bases and J by 3 bases, leaving 15 bases between them. Only in-frame clones appear in the TCRdb table, and some are missing; sequencing was by immunoSEQ multiplex PCR. The sample holds some 260,000 clones; about 70% are singletons and the top ten take 3% to 3.5%. The receptor comes from a woman aged 80 or over with acute or convalescent COVID-19. The sequencing sample was made of peripheral blood. The chain combines TRBV5-1 with TRBJ2-3; tentatively, D is TRBD1 (6 bases). This CDR3 reads CASSPRQVGTDTQYF. The DNA of the CDR3 is TGCGCCAGCAGCCCAAGACAGGTGGGGACAGATACGCAGTATTTT.